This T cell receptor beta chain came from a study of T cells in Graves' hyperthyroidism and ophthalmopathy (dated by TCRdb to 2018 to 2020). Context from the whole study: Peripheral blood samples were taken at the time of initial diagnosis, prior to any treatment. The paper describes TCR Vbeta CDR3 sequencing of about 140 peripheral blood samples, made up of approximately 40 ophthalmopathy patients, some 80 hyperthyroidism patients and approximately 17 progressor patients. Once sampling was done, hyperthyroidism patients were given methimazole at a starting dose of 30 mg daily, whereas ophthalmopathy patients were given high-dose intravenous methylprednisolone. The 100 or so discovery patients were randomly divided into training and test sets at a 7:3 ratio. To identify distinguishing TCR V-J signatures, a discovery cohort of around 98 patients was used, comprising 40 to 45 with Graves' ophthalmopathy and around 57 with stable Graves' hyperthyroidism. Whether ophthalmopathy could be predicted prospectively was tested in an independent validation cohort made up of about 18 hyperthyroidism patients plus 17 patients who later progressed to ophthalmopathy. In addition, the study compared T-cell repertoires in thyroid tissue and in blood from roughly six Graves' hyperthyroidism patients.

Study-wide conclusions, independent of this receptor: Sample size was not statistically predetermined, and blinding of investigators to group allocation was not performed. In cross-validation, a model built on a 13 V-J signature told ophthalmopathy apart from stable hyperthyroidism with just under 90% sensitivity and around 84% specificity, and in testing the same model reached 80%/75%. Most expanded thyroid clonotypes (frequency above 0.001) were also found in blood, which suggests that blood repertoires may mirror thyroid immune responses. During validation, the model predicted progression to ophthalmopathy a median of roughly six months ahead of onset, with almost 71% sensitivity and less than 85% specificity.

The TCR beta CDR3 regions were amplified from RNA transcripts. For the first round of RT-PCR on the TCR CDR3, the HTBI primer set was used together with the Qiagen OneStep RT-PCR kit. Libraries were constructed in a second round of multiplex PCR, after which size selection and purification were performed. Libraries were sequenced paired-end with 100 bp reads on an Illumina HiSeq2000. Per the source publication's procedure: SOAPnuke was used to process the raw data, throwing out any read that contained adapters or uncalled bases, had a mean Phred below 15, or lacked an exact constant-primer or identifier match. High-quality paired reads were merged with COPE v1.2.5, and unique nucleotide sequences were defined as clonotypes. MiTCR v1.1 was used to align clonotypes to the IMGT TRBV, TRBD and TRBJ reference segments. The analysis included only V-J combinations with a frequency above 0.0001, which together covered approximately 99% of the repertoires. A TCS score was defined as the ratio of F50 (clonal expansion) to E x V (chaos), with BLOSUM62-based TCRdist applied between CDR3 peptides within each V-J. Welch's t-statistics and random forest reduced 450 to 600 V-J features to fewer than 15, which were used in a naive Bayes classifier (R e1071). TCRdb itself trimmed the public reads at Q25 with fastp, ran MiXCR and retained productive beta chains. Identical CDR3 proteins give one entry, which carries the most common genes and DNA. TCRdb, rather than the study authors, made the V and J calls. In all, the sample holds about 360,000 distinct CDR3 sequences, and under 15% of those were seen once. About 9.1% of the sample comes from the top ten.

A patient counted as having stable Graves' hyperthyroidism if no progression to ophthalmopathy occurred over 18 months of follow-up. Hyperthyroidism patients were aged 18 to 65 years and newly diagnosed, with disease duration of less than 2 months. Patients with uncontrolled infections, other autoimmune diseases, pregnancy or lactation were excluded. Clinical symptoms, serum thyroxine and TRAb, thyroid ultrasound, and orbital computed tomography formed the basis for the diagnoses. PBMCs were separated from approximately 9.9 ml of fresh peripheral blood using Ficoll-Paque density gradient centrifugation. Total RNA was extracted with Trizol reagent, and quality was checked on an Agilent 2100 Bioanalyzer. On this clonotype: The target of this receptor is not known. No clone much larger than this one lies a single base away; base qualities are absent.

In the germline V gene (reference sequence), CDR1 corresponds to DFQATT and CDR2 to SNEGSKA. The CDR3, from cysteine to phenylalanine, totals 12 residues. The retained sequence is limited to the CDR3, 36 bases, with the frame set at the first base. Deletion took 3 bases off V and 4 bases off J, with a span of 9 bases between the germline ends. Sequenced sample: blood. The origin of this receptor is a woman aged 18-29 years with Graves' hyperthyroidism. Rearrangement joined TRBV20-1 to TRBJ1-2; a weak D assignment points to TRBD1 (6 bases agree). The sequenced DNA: TGCAGTGCTAGGGGGGCCACCTATGGCTACACCTTC. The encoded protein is CSARGATYGYTF.